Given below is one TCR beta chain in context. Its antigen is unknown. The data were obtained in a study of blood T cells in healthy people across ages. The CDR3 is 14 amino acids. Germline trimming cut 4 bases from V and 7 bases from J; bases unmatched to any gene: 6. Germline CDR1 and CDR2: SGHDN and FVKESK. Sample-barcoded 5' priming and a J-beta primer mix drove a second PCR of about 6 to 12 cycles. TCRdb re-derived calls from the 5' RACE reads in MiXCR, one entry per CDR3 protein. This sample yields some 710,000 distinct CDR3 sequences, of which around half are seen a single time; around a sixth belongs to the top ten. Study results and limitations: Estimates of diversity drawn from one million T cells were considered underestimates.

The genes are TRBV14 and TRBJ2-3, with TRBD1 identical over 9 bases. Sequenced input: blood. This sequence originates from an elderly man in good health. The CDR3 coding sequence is TGTGCCAGCAGCCGAGGACAGGGGCGGTATACGCAGTATTTT. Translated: CASSRGQGRYTQYF.